Shown below are 20 T cell receptor beta chains from a single sample sequenced in a study of cytomegalovirus exposure and HLA in healthy donors. Sequenced by immunoSEQ multiplex PCR; TCRdb stores in-frame clones only, minus some. The sample has 250,000 or so clones; roughly 87% are singletons. Input material: PBMCs. The receptor source for this set is a man in his late teens or twenties in good health and CMV-seropositive.

This sequence joins TRBV27 and TRBJ2-3, with TRBD1 as a possible D gene (5 bases). V dropped 5 bases and J dropped 0 bases, with 9 bases sitting between them. Germline CDR1 and CDR2: MNHEY and SMNVEV (reference sequence). The CDR3 sequence is 14 residues long. The CDR3 protein is CASSQRQSTDTQYF. CDR3 sequence (DNA): TGTGCCAGCAGTCAAAGACAGAGCACAGATACGCAGTATTTT.

Notes on this clone: Other nucleotide sequences in the sample specify the same CDR3. The gene calls are TRBV5-1 and TRBJ2-5; D call uncertain. This CDR3 is built from 11 residues. Germline V lookup: CDR1 SGHRS, CDR2 YFSETQ. Between the trimmed V and J ends, which lost 2 bases and 2 bases, there was a span of 1 base. The CDR3 region has the DNA TGCGCCAGCAGCTTACAAGAGACCCAGTACTTC. Translating it yields CASSLQETQYF.

This clone was detected only a few times. This chain joins TRBV4-3 and TRBJ1-2; the D gene is possibly TRBD1 (6 bases). The ends were cut back, 0 bases at V and 6 bases at J, with 14 bases in the middle. Germline lookup yields CDR1 LGHNA and CDR2 YSLEER. This CDR3 has 15 residues. For the CDR3, the DNA is TGCGCCAGCAGCCAAGATCGGCAGGGGTGGAATGGCTACACCTTC. The encoded protein is CASSQDRQGWNGYTF.

This clone occurred once. The rearrangement joins TRBV7-9 to TRBJ1-2; 8 bases agree with TRBD1. Trimming removed 5 bases from V and 8 bases from J; junction bases left unmatched: 10. There are 14 residues in the CDR3. The germline gives CDR1 SEHNR, CDR2 FQNEAQ (reference sequence). The CDR3: CASSRGQGTGGYTF. CDR3 nucleotides: TGTGCCAGCAGCCGAGGACAGGGAACGGGGGGCTACACCTTC. The full variable domain, in which reference TRBV7-9 and TRBJ1-2 provide the parts outside the CDR3, is DTGVSQNPRHKITKRGQNVTFRCDPISEHNRLYWYRQTLGQGPEFLTYFQNEAQLEKSRLLSDRFSAERPKGSFSTLEIQRTEQGDSAMYLCASSRGQGTGGYTFGSGTRLTVV.

The rearrangement links TRBV19 to TRBJ1-5; a weak D match, TRBD1 (5 bases). V shed 2 bases and J shed 3 bases, with 11 bases lying between them. The CDR3 covers 15 residues. Looked up from germline, CDR1 is LNHDA and CDR2 is SQIVND (reference sequence). The CDR3 region is CASSIRQSPNQPQHF. In nucleotides, the CDR3 is TGTGCCAGTAGTATAAGACAGTCACCCAATCAGCCCCAGCATTTT.

The chain employs TRBV10-3 and TRBJ1-4; D not resolved. This CDR3 has 12 amino acids. V dropped 4 bases and J dropped 0 bases, with 0 bases sitting between them. Germline CDR1 ENHRY, CDR2 SYGVKD. The CDR3 loop reads CAISATNEKLFF. Written as DNA, the CDR3 is TGTGCCATCAGTGCAACTAATGAAAAACTGTTTTTT.

V is TRBV27 and J is TRBJ1-2; tentative D call: TRBD1 (5 bases). The CDR3 has 13 residues. The V end was cut by 2 bases, the J end by 3 bases, with 7 bases between. CDR1 is MNHEY and CDR2 is SMNVEV in the germline V gene (reference sequence). CDR3 nucleotide sequence: TGTGCCAGCAGTTTAGCAGGGCACTATGGCTACACCTTC. This translates into CASSLAGHYGYTF.

This clone was seen a handful of times. V and J are TRBV15 and TRBJ2-7; D uncertain. The CDR3 sequence is 14 residues long. The V gene's germline CDR1 is LNHNV and CDR2 YYDKDF (reference sequence). Trimming took off 0 bases at V and 0 bases at J, with 6 bases between the two ends. CDR3 loop: CATSRDRISYEQYF. CDR3 DNA sequence: TGTGCCACCAGCAGAGATCGGATCTCCTACGAGCAGTACTTC.

The chain uses TRBV27 and TRBJ1-2, with D tentatively TRBD1 (5 bases). Germline loops: CDR1 MNHEY, CDR2 SMNVEV (reference sequence). The CDR3 sequence is 13 residues long. The V and J ends lost 4 bases and 2 bases respectively, with 8 bases between them. This CDR3 reads CASSSTANYGYTF. DNA of the CDR3: TGTGCCAGCAGTTCGACAGCGAACTATGGCTACACCTTC.

The chain employs TRBV29-1 and TRBJ2-2; 10 bases match TRBD2. The CDR3 is 14 amino acids. Germline loops: CDR1 SQVTM, CDR2 ANQGSEA. Unmatched junction bases numbered 7, after V lost 7 bases and J lost 5 bases. The CDR3 spells CSARLAGLTGELFF. The DNA of the CDR3 is TGCAGCGCCAGACTAGCGGGCCTTACCGGGGAGCTGTTTTTT.

Here the CDR3 DNA reads TGTGCCAGCAGTTACTCGACGGGCGCCCTATACAATGAGCAGTTCTTC. Amino acid sequence: CASSYSTGALYNEQFF. The V and J genes are TRBV6-5 and TRBJ2-1; D call uncertain. CDR3 length equals 16 residues. Deletions cut 0 bases from V and 4 bases from J, with 13 bases between. Germline CDR1 reads MNHEY; CDR2 reads SVGAGI.

The chain carries TRBV27 and TRBJ2-1, with D possibly being TRBD2 (6 bases). Germline V gives CDR1 MNHEY, CDR2 SMNVEV (reference sequence). The CDR3 length is 14 residues. V was shortened by 3 bases and J by 4 bases, with 10 bases between the two germline ends. This CDR3 reads CASSLSSVYNEQFF. The CDR3 DNA follows: TGTGCCAGCAGTTTGTCTAGCGTGTACAATGAGCAGTTCTTC.

The J gene is TRBJ2-2, the V gene TRBV6-6; D remains ambiguous. V lost 5 bases, J lost 5 bases, and 6 bases lay in between. CDR1 and CDR2 (germline): MNHNY, SVGAGI (reference sequence). The length of the CDR3 is 12 residues. The CDR3 coding sequence is TGTGCCAGCAGTACCCAAACCGGGGAGCTGTTTTTT. The encoded protein is CASSTQTGELFF.

The V gene is TRBV28, the J gene TRBJ2-3, with 13 bases lining up with TRBD2. Germline lookup yields CDR1 MDHEN and CDR2 SYDVKM. CDR3 size: 15 residues. Trimming removed 5 bases from V and 8 bases from J; junction bases left unmatched: 7. CDR3 in DNA: TGTGCCAGCAGTCGATGGACTAGCGGGAGAGGTACGCAGTATTTT. Its translation is CASSRWTSGRGTQYF.

The chain has TRBV9 and TRBJ1-1; D remains ambiguous. The CDR3 consists of 13 residues. V lost 4 bases, J lost 2 bases, and 9 bases lay in between. Germline-derived CDR1 and CDR2 are SGDLS and YYNGEE. Here the CDR3 reads CASSLQLNTEAFF. The CDR3 region has the DNA TGTGCCAGCAGCTTACAGCTAAACACTGAAGCTTTCTTT.

This chain joins TRBV4-3 and TRBJ1-2, with D possibly TRBD1 on 5 matching bases. CDR1 is LGHNA, CDR2 YSLEER, per germline. This CDR3 has 16 amino acids. Trimming removed 0 bases from V and 4 bases from J, with 15 bases in between. This chain's CDR3 is CASSQDGGGLTYGYTF. CDR3 DNA sequence: TGCGCCAGCAGCCAAGATGGGGGGGGACTAACCTATGGCTACACCTTC.

This chain links TRBV28 with TRBJ2-7; no clear D gene. The length of the CDR3 is 13 residues. Germline V CDR1 and CDR2: MDHEN, SYDVKM. V lost 5 bases, J lost 5 bases, and 13 bases lay in between. This CDR3 is CASSADHYDEQYF. For the CDR3, the DNA is TGTGCCAGCAGTGCCGACCACTACGACGAGCAGTACTTC.

The chain is built from TRBV5-4 and TRBJ2-1, with a tentative D call TRBD1 (6 bases). The CDR3 extends over 14 amino acids. Trimming left V 0 bases short and J 6 bases short, with 10 bases between. Germline V gene lookup returns CDR1 SGHNT and CDR2 YYREEE (reference sequence). The CDR3 nucleotides are TGTGCCAGCAGCTTGGTCGGACAGAGCAATGAGCAGTTCTTC. It encodes CASSLVGQSNEQFF.

The table lists this clone with a few counts. The chain employs TRBV7-9 and TRBJ2-7, with D perhaps TRBD1 (6 bases). Trimming cost V 5 bases and J 2 bases, with 16 bases left between them. This CDR3 is 15 amino acids long. CDR1 SEHNR and CDR2 FQNEAQ come from the germline V gene (reference sequence). Written as DNA, the CDR3 is TGTGCCAGCAGCCCTTGGGGGCAGGGAGCCTACGAGCAGTACTTC. Translation: CASSPWGQGAYEQYF. Together with reference TRBV7-9 and TRBJ2-7, the CDR3 gives the full variable domain: DTGVSQNPRHKITKRGQNVTFRCDPISEHNRLYWYRQTLGQGPEFLTYFQNEAQLEKSRLLSDRFSAERPKGSFSTLEIQRTEQGDSAMYLCASSPWGQGAYEQYFGPGTRLTVT.

The rearrangement links TRBV7-9 to TRBJ1-2; 7 bases fit TRBD1. CDR1 is SEHNR, CDR2 FQNEAQ, per germline (reference sequence). The J segment lost 4 bases and the V segment lost 5 bases, leaving 7 bases of the junction unmatched. This CDR3 is built from 14 residues. The CDR3 DNA reads TGTGCCAGCAGCGCCGCGAGGGACAGCTATGGCTACACCTTC. Protein product: CASSAARDSYGYTF.